This passage covers 30 T cell receptor beta chains from one sample sequenced in a study of early T cells in non-severe SARS-CoV-2 infection. From the 5' RACE reads, TCRdb called clonotypes with MiXCR, one entry per CDR3 protein. The data contain roughly 38,000 distinct CDR3 sequences, 4.5% to 7% of them singletons. Material: whole blood, obtained at baseline. The origin of the receptors is an adult who was a healthcare worker with PCR-confirmed SARS-CoV-2 infection or an uninfected control (not recorded which).

This clonotype showed up many times. The chain joins TRBV18 to TRBJ2-7, with a weak D call TRBD2 (6 bases). The CDR3 extends over 13 amino acids. Germline values: CDR1 KGHSH, CDR2 LQKENI. V gave up 3 bases and J gave up 3 bases, with 9 bases separating them. The CDR3 region is CASSPRRGYEQYF. The CDR3 DNA follows: TGTGCCAGCTCACCTAGGCGGGGCTACGAGCAGTACTTC.

This clonotype was found a few times. The V gene is TRBV18, the J gene TRBJ1-1, with 8 bases matching TRBD1. Per germline, CDR1 KGHSH and CDR2 LQKENI. Losses at the gene ends were 3 bases for V and 2 bases for J; bases not matched to a gene: 14. The length of the CDR3 is 18 residues. CDR3: CASSPFQPGQVGNTEAFF. CDR3 bases: TGTGCCAGCTCACCGTTTCAACCGGGACAGGTGGGAAACACTGAAGCTTTCTTT.

The chain is built from TRBV7-9 and TRBJ1-2, with D perhaps matching TRBD1 (5 bases). Germline assignment: CDR1 SEHNR and CDR2 FQNEAQ (reference sequence). V lost 4 bases to trimming and J lost 4 bases, with 13 bases between them. There are 14 residues in the CDR3. The CDR3 DNA reads as TGTGCCAGCAGCTCGACAGAAACCGGCTATGGCTACACCTTC. As protein: CASSSTETGYGYTF.

In this sample, this clonotype turned up many times. At one of its ends the junction is not consistent with the germline gene, which may arise from a read error. The rearrangement joins TRBV7-7 to TRBJ1-6; D not certain. The CDR3 sequence is 13 residues long. Per germline, CDR1 SSHAT and CDR2 FNYEAQ (reference sequence). CDR3 in DNA: TGTGCTAGCAGCTTGTCGTTTAATTCACCCCTCCACTTT. Amino acid sequence: CASSLSFNSPLHF.

This clonotype was observed at least ten times. This chain joins TRBV2 and TRBJ2-5, with 13 bases that match TRBD2. V lost 3 bases, J lost 5 bases, and 12 bases stayed unmatched. Germline V gene sequence: CDR1 SNHLY, CDR2 FYNNEI. This CDR3 spans 18 amino acids. CDR3 loop: CASSDLELAGGPRETQYF. The CDR3 region has the DNA TGTGCCAGCAGTGATTTGGAACTAGCGGGAGGGCCGAGGGAGACCCAGTACTTC.

This clonotype has at least ten counts. The chain combines TRBV7-9 with TRBJ2-7; D gene unclear. Trimming shortened V by 1 base and J by 2 bases, and 9 bases separated the two germline ends. CDR3 length: 14 amino acids. Germline V CDR1 and CDR2: SEHNR, FQNEAQ (reference sequence). The CDR3 sequence: CASSLGSLAYEQYF. CDR3 in DNA: TGTGCCAGCAGCTTAGGAAGCTTGGCCTACGAGCAGTACTTC. Drawing the rest from reference TRBV7-9 and TRBJ2-7, the complete variable domain is DTGVSQNPRHKITKRGQNVTFRCDPISEHNRLYWYRQTLGQGPEFLTYFQNEAQLEKSRLLSDRFSAERPKGSFSTLEIQRTEQGDSAMYLCASSLGSLAYEQYFGPGTRLTVT.

In this sample, this clonotype turned up many times. The CDR3 reads CASSPRGHLNTEAFF. The CDR3, as DNA: TGTGCCAGCAGCCCACGTGGACATTTGAACACTGAAGCTTTCTTT. The chain combines TRBV12-3 or TRBV12-4 with TRBJ1-1, with a tentative D call TRBD1 (5 bases). CDR3 size: 15 residues. Trimming pared 6 bases from V and 0 bases from J, leaving 14 bases between.

This clonotype was observed many times. The chain links TRBV11-2 to TRBJ1-5; D call uncertain. This CDR3 is 14 amino acids long. The germline V and J ends were trimmed by 5 bases and 2 bases, with 10 bases remaining between them. CDR1 is SGHAT and CDR2 is FQNNGV in the germline V gene. CDR3: CASSQGSGNQPQHF. CDR3 in DNA: TGTGCCAGCAGCCAAGGTAGTGGCAATCAGCCCCAGCATTTT.

This clonotype came up many times. This chain uses TRBV7-2 with TRBJ2-1, with D possibly matching TRBD2 (6 bases). Trimming stripped 3 bases from V and 4 bases from J, with 13 bases between. The CDR3 consists of 15 residues. Germline CDR1 is SGHTA and CDR2 is FQGNSA. The CDR3 loop is CASSLDYGPYNEQFF. Written as DNA, the CDR3 is TGTGCCAGCAGCTTGGACTATGGCCCATACAATGAGCAGTTCTTC.

This clonotype turned up a few times. V gene TRBV7-9 combines with J gene TRBJ2-7; 7 bases are shared with TRBD1. CDR3 length: 17 residues. Unmatched junction bases numbered 16, after V lost 6 bases and J lost 2 bases. The germline CDR1 and CDR2 sequences are SEHNR and FQNEAQ (reference sequence). The DNA of the CDR3 is TGTGCCAGCAGACTCGCCGCCACAGGGGACCTGACCTACGAGCAGTACTTC. This gives the protein CASRLAATGDLTYEQYF.

In this sample, this clonotype turned up many times. The chain combines TRBV20-1 with TRBJ2-1, with 11 bases fitting TRBD2. Trimming removed 3 bases from V and 8 bases from J; junction bases left unmatched: 6. CDR3 size: 14 residues. Per germline, CDR1 DFQATT and CDR2 SNEGSKA (reference sequence). The CDR3, as DNA: TGCAGTGCTAGTACTAGCGGGAGCAGCGATGAGCAGTTCTTC. This gives the protein CSASTSGSSDEQFF.

This clonotype was counted at least ten times. V is TRBV7-6 and J is TRBJ1-1, with D tentatively TRBD1 (5 bases). Trimming took 2 bases from V and 4 from J, leaving 14 bases between them. The CDR3 spans 15 residues. The germline V gene has CDR1 SGHVS and CDR2 FNYEAQ. The CDR3 is CASSLFRHGGTEAFF. In DNA, the CDR3 is TGTGCCAGCAGCTTATTTCGGCATGGGGGCACTGAAGCTTTCTTT.

This clonotype appeared many times. The chain uses TRBV7-2 and TRBJ2-1, with D unclear. V dropped 1 base and J dropped 14 bases, with 27 bases sitting between them. The CDR3 is made up of 17 amino acids. The germline gives CDR1 SGHTA, CDR2 FQGNSA. DNA of the CDR3: TGTGCCAGCAGCTTAGATTTCATTGGACGGAACCCTTCGAAGGAGTTCTTC. This codes for CASSLDFIGRNPSKEFF.

This clonotype was picked up many times. V usage is TRBV29-1 and J usage is TRBJ2-3; 8 bases fit TRBD2. The CDR3 has 12 residues. Germline V gene data show CDR1 as SQVTM and CDR2 as ANQGSEA. J gave up 5 bases and V 6 bases, and 4 bases lay outside the gene matches. CDR3 sequence: CSVRLARDTQYF. The DNA for the CDR3 is TGCAGCGTACGACTAGCGAGAGATACGCAGTATTTT.

This clonotype showed up many times. This chain connects TRBV7-9 to TRBJ2-7; 10 bases line up with TRBD1. Trimming removed 0 bases from V and 4 bases from J; junction bases left unmatched: 3. Germline V CDR1 and CDR2: SEHNR, FQNEAQ (reference sequence). CDR3 size: 15 residues. In DNA, the CDR3 is TGTGCCAGCAGCTTAGCAGACAGGGGGCGGTACGAGCAGTACTTC. Protein sequence: CASSLADRGRYEQYF.

This clonotype was picked up a small number of times. This chain connects TRBV24-1 to TRBJ2-2; 7 bases are shared with TRBD2. With V trimmed by 3 bases and J by 2 bases, 11 bases remained unmatched. The length of the CDR3 is 18 residues. Germline assignment: CDR1 KGHDR and CDR2 SFDVKD. The CDR3 region has the DNA TGTGCCACCAGTGATGGCGCGCCTAGCGGAAAAAACACCGGGGAGCTGTTTTTT. This sequence encodes CATSDGAPSGKNTGELFF.

This clonotype was counted ten times or more. V and J are TRBV7-2 and TRBJ2-5; 7 nucleotides align to TRBD2. This CDR3 is 15 amino acids long. The J segment lost 1 base and the V segment lost 5 bases, leaving 7 bases of the junction unmatched. CDR1 is SGHTA and CDR2 is FQGNSA in the germline V gene. The CDR3 bases are TGTGCCAGCAGCCCCATGGGGAGGGCCCAAGAGACCCAGTACTTC. Translating gives CASSPMGRAQETQYF.

This clonotype came up many times. The V gene is TRBV18, the J gene TRBJ2-5, with D perhaps assigned TRBD1 or TRBD2 (5 bases each). The V gene's germline CDR1 is KGHSH and CDR2 LQKENI. There are 16 residues in the CDR3. V was clipped by 0 bases and J by 2 bases, with 13 bases between them. CDR3 protein: CASSPPRGDKQETQYF. The CDR3 nucleotides read TGTGCCAGCTCACCACCGAGGGGCGACAAGCAAGAGACCCAGTACTTC.

In this sample, this clonotype turned up many times. This chain's CDR3 is CASSLTSSTDTQYF. Here the CDR3 DNA reads TGTGCCAGCAGCTTAACATCTAGCACAGATACGCAGTATTTT. The chain recombines TRBV11-3 with TRBJ2-3, with D unclear. The CDR3 sequence is 14 residues long. Germline V gene lookup returns CDR1 SGHNT and CDR2 YENEEA. Trimming cost V 2 bases and J 0 bases, with 6 bases left between them.

This clonotype was observed many times. This chain joins TRBV4-2 and TRBJ1-4; no definite D call. Trimming removed 4 bases from V and 14 bases from J, with 23 bases in between. CDR1 and CDR2 from the germline V gene are LGHNA and YNFKEQ. The CDR3 has 15 residues. The CDR3 is CASSREEGGSFELFF. The CDR3 region has the DNA TGTGCCAGCAGCCGAGAGGAGGGCGGGTCGTTTGAGCTGTTTTTT.

At least ten counts were recorded for this clonotype. The chain uses TRBV7-2 and TRBJ2-3; D gene uncertain. CDR3 length: 15 residues. Germline V gene lookup returns CDR1 SGHTA and CDR2 FQGNSA. The ends were cut back, 0 bases at V and 6 bases at J, with 13 bases in the middle. The CDR3 sequence: CASSLAPQSRDTQYF. CDR3 bases: TGTGCCAGCAGCTTAGCGCCCCAGAGTCGGGATACGCAGTATTTT.

This clonotype was recorded many times. The chain uses TRBV27 and TRBJ2-7, with TRBD2 identical over 8 bases. Per the germline V gene, CDR1 is MNHEY and CDR2 is SMNVEV (reference sequence). J lost 3 bases, V lost 3 bases, and 7 bases had no gene match. The CDR3 length is 15 residues. CDR3 nucleotide sequence: TGTGCCAGCAGTTTGGCGGGAGGTAGAGTCTACGAGCAGTACTTC. It specifies CASSLAGGRVYEQYF.

V usage is TRBV29-1 and J usage is TRBJ1-1, with 8 bases matching TRBD1. The V and J ends lost 6 bases and 1 base, in that order; junction bases with no gene match: 4. Germline values: CDR1 SQVTM, CDR2 ANQGSEA. This CDR3 comprises 13 residues. The CDR3 spells CSVTGGSNTEAFF. The CDR3 DNA sequence: TGCAGCGTAACAGGGGGGTCGAACACTGAAGCTTTCTTT.

This clonotype has a count of ten or more. V gene TRBV3-1 combines with J gene TRBJ2-7; perhaps TRBD2 as D (6 bases). The CDR3 sequence is 12 residues long. V lost 4 bases to trimming and J lost 3 bases, with 7 bases between them. Germline loops: CDR1 LGHDT, CDR2 YNNKEL (reference sequence). The CDR3 loop reads CASSLRDYEQYF. The CDR3 DNA follows: TGTGCCAGCAGCCTGCGGGACTACGAGCAGTACTTC.

This clonotype was counted at least ten times. The rearrangement joins TRBV29-1 to TRBJ2-2; D is perhaps TRBD1 (5 bases). The CDR3 consists of 13 residues. CDR1 and CDR2 from the germline V gene are SQVTM and ANQGSEA. V dropped 6 bases and J dropped 1 base, with 9 bases sitting between them. Here the CDR3 reads CSVPGQNTGELFF. As DNA, the CDR3 is TGCAGCGTACCTGGACAGAACACCGGGGAGCTGTTTTTT.

V is TRBV21-1 and J is TRBJ1-5; the DNA was not used to check the table's D call, TRBD1. TRBV21-1 is tagged as a pseudogene. The CDR3 has 16 residues. CDR3 protein: CASSHGTGGRSQPQHF. DNA for the CDR3: TGTGCCAGCAGTCACGGGACAGGGGGCAGAAGTCAGCCCCAGCATTTT.

This clonotype occurred many times. This sequence joins TRBV20-1 and TRBJ1-5; 7 bases agree with TRBD1. CDR3 length: 15 amino acids. Germline CDR1 is DFQATT and CDR2 is SNEGSKA (reference sequence). V trimming: 6 bases; J trimming: 2 bases; junction bases outside the gene matches: 10. The CDR3 region has the DNA TGCAGTGCCTCGAAAGGGGGCGCGGGCAATCAGCCCCAGCATTTT. It yields the protein CSASKGGAGNQPQHF.

This clonotype was counted at least ten times. This CDR3 reads CASSYESTQLFF. For the CDR3, the DNA is TGTGCCAGCAGTTACGAGAGTACACAACTGTTTTTT. This chain joins TRBV6-6 and TRBJ1-4; no definite D call. CDR1 is MNHNY, CDR2 SVGAGI, per germline (reference sequence). Trimming took 2 bases from V and 12 from J, leaving 10 bases between them. The CDR3 sequence is 12 residues long.

This clonotype showed up just a few times. The chain uses TRBV7-2 and TRBJ2-5, with D tentatively TRBD2 (6 bases). This CDR3 comprises 15 residues. Per germline, CDR1 SGHTA and CDR2 FQGNSA. V lost 5 bases and J lost 1, with 14 bases in between. The CDR3 bases are TGTGCCAGCAGCGAGGGCGGGACTTCCCAAGAGACCCAGTACTTC. Translating it yields CASSEGGTSQETQYF.

This clonotype showed up many times. V usage is TRBV5-5 and J usage is TRBJ2-7; 9 bases align to TRBD1. V trimming: 0 bases; J trimming: 4 bases; junction bases outside the gene matches: 8. CDR3 length: 16 amino acids. Germline assignment: CDR1 SGHKS and CDR2 YYEKEE (reference sequence). CDR3 region: CASSLVVGTGRYEQYF. DNA for the CDR3: TGTGCCAGCAGCTTGGTTGTGGGGACAGGGCGATACGAGCAGTACTTC. Variable domain in full (rest from reference TRBV5-5 and TRBJ2-7): DAGVTQSPTHLIKTRGQQVTLRCSPISGHKSVSWYQQVLGQGPQFIFQYYEKEERGRGNFPDRFSARQFPNYSSELNVNALLLGDSALYLCASSLVVGTGRYEQYFGPGTRLTVT.